These 5 T cell receptor beta chains came from one sample sequenced in a study of T-cell memory formation after mild COVID-19. TCRdb reprocessed the 5' RACE reads via MiXCR and lists one record per CDR3 protein. The sample carries 250,000 or so distinct CDR3 sequences, under 20% recorded once. Source material: PBMCs or a T cell subset sorted from them (not recorded which). These receptor sequences come from a man aged 18 to 30 who had mild COVID-19 (a few samples of this study predate the infection). Cell type and time point are not known.

The chain employs TRBV28 and TRBJ1-2; D may be TRBD1 (5 bases). Looked up from germline, CDR1 is MDHEN and CDR2 is SYDVKM. The CDR3 is made up of 12 amino acids. V was cut by 6 bases and J by 4 bases, with 9 bases left in between. CDR3 DNA sequence: TGTGCCAGCAGCGACAGTACCTATGGCTACACCTTC. Translated: CASSDSTYGYTF.

In this sample, this clonotype turned up a few times. This sequence joins TRBV6-5 and TRBJ2-1, with 7 bases that match TRBD1. The CDR3 contains 15 residues. Unmatched junction bases numbered 7, after V lost 6 bases and J lost 2 bases. Germline V gene lookup returns CDR1 MNHEY and CDR2 SVGAGI. In nucleotides, the CDR3 is TGTGCCAGCAGCCCGGTGAGGGGGCCCTACAATGAGCAGTTCTTC. Translation gives CASSPVRGPYNEQFF.

This chain uses TRBV7-2 with TRBJ1-1, with a tentative D call TRBD1 (5 bases). The germline V and J ends were trimmed by 4 bases and 0 bases, with 15 bases remaining between them. CDR3 size: 16 residues. Germline assignment: CDR1 SGHTA and CDR2 FQGNSA. Written as DNA, the CDR3 is TGTGCCAGCAGCTGGCAGGGATTCCCCATGAACACTGAAGCTTTCTTT. Translated, it gives CASSWQGFPMNTEAFF.

This clonotype was observed a handful of times. The chain uses TRBV7-9 and TRBJ2-5; 8 nucleotides line up with TRBD2. CDR3 length: 15 residues. Germline assignment: CDR1 SEHNR and CDR2 FQNEAQ (reference sequence). The V segment lost 4 bases and the J segment 3 bases; nucleotides outside the gene matches: 7. The CDR3 loop is CASSWSGGVKETQYF. The CDR3 nucleotides are TGTGCCAGCAGCTGGAGCGGGGGAGTCAAAGAGACCCAGTACTTC.

This clonotype was counted a few times. The rearrangement links TRBV10-3 to TRBJ2-3; 11 positions agree with TRBD2. The V segment lost 0 bases and the J segment 6 bases; nucleotides outside the gene matches: 5. CDR3 length equals 16 residues. Germline-derived CDR1 and CDR2 are ENHRY and SYGVKD. CDR3 amino acids: CAISESTSGGIDTQYF. CDR3 bases: TGTGCCATCAGTGAGTCTACTAGCGGGGGAATCGATACGCAGTATTTT.